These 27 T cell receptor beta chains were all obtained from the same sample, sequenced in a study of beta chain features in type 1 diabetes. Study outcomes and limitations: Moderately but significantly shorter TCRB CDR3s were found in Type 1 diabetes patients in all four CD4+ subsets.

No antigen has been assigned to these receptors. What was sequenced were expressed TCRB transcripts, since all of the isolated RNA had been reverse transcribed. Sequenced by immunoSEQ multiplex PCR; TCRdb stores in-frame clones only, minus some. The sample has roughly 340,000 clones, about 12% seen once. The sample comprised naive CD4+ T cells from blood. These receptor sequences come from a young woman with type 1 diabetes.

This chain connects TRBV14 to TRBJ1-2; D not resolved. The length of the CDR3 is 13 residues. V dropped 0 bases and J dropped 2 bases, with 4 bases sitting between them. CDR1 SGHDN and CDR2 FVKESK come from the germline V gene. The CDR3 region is CASSQDLNYGYTF. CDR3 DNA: TGTGCCAGCAGCCAAGATCTAAACTATGGCTACACCTTC.

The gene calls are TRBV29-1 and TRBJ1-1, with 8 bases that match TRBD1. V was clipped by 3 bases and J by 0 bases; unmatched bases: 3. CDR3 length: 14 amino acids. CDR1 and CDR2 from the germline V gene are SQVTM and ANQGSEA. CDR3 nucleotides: TGCAGCGTTGAGACAGGGGCCATGAACACTGAAGCTTTCTTT. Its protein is CSVETGAMNTEAFF. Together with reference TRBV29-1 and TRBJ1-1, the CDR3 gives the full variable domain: SAVISQKPSRDICQRGTSLTIQCQVDSQVTMMFWYRQQPGQSLTLIATANQGSEATYESGFVIDKFPISRPNLTFSTLTVSNMSPEDSSIYLCSVETGAMNTEAFFGQGTRLTVV.

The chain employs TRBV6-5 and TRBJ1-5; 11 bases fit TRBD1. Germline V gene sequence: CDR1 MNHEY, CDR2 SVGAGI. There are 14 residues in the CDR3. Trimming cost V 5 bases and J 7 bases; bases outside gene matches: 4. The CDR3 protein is CASSRTGGDQPQHF. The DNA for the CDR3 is TGTGCCAGCAGTCGGACAGGGGGCGACCAGCCCCAGCATTTT.

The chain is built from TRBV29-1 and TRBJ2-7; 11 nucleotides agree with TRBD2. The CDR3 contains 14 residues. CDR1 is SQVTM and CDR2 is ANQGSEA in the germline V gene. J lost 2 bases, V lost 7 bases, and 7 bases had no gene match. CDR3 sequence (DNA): TGCAGCGCCCGCGGGACTAGCGGCACCTACGAGCAGTACTTC. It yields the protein CSARGTSGTYEQYF.

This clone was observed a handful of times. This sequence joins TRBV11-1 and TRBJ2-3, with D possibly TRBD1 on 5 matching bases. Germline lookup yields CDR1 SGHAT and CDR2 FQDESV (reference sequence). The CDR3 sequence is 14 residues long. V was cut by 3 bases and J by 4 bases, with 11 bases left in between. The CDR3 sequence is CASSFGRVPDTQYF. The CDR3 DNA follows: TGTGCCAGCAGCTTCGGCAGGGTCCCAGATACGCAGTATTTT.

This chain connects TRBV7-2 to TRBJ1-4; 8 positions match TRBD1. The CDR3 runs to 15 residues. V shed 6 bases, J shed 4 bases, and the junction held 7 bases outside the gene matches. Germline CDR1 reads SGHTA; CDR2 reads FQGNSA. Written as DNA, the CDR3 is TGTGCCAGCAGGCGAACCGGACAGGGTAATGAAAAACTGTTTTTT. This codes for CASRRTGQGNEKLFF.

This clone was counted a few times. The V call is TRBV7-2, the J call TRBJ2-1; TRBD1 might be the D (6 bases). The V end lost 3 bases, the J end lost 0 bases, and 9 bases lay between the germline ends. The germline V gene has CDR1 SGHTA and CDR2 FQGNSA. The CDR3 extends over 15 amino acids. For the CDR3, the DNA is TGTGCCAGCAGCTTGCGGACAGTCTCCTACAATGAGCAGTTCTTC. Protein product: CASSLRTVSYNEQFF.

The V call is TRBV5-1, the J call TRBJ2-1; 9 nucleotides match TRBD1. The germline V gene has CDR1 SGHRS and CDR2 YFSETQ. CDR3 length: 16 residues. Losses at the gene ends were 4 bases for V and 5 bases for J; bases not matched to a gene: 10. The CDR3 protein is CASSPSGTGMNNEQFF. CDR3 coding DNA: TGCGCCAGCAGCCCGAGTGGGACAGGGATGAACAATGAGCAGTTCTTC. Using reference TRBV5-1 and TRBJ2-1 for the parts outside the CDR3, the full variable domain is KAGVTQTPRYLIKTRGQQVTLSCSPISGHRSVSWYQQTPGQGLQFLFEYFSETQRNKGNFPGRFSGRQFSNSRSEMNVSTLELGDSALYLCASSPSGTGMNNEQFFGPGTRLTVL.

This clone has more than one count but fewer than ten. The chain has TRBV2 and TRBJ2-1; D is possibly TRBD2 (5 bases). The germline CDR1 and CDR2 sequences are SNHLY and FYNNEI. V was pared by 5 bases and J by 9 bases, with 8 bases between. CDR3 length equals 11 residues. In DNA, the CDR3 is TGTGCCAGCAGTTCGGCGGGTGAGCAGTTCTTC. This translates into CASSSAGEQFF.

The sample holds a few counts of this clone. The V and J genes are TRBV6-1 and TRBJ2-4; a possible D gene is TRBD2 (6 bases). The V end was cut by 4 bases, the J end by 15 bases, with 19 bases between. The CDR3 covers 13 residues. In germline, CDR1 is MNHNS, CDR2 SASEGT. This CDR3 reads CASSAPGGTDTYF. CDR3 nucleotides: TGTGCCAGCAGTGCCCCCGGAGGGACCGACACGTACTTC.

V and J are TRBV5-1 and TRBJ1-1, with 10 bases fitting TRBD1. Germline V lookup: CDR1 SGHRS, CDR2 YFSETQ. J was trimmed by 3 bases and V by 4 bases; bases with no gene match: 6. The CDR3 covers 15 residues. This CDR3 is CASSVSGTGDTEAFF. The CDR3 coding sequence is TGCGCCAGCAGCGTTTCAGGGACAGGGGACACTGAAGCTTTCTTT.

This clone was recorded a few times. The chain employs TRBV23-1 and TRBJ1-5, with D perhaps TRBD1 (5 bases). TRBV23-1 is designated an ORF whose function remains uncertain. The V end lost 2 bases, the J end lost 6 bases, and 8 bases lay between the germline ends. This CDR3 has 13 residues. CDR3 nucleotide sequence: TGCGCCAGCAGTCAAGGGGGGTGTCAGCCCCAGCATTTT. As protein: CASSQGGCQPQHF.

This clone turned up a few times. As DNA, the CDR3 is TGTGCCAGCAGTTTATTCCCAGCCTACGAGCAGTACTTC. It encodes CASSLFPAYEQYF. V usage is TRBV27 and J usage is TRBJ2-7; no reliable D call. Per the germline V gene, CDR1 is MNHEY and CDR2 is SMNVEV (reference sequence). V lost 1 base and J lost 2, with 6 bases in between. The CDR3 extends over 13 amino acids.

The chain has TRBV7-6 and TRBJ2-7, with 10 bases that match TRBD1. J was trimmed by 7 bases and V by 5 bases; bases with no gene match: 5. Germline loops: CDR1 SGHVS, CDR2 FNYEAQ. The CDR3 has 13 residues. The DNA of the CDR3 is TGTGCCAGCAGCACAAGGACAGGGGGTGAGCAGTACTTC. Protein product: CASSTRTGGEQYF.

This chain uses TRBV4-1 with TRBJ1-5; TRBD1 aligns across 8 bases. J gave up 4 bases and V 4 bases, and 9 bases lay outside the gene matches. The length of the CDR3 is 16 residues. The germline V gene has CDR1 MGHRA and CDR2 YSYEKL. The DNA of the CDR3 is TGCGCCAGCAGCCTAGAGGACAGGGCGAAAAATCAGCCCCAGCATTTT. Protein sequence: CASSLEDRAKNQPQHF.

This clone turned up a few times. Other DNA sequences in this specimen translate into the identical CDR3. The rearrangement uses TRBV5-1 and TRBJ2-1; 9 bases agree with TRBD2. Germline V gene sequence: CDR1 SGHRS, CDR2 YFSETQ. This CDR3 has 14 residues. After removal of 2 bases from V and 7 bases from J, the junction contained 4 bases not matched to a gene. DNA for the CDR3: TGCGCCAGCAGCTTCCTTGCGGGGGGGAATGAGCAGTTCTTC. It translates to CASSFLAGGNEQFF.

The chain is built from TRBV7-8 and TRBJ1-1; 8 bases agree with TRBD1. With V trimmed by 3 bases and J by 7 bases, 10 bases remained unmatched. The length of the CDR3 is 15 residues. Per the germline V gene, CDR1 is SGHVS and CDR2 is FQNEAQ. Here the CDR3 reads CASSFARTGLREAFF. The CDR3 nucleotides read TGTGCCAGCAGCTTTGCCCGGACAGGGCTTCGTGAAGCTTTCTTT.

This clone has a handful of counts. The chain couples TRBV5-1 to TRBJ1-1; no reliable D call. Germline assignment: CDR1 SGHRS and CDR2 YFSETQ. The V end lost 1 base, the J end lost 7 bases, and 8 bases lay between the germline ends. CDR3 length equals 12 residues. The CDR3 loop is CASSLRGYEAFF. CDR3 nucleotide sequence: TGCGCCAGCAGCTTGCGGGGATATGAAGCTTTCTTT.

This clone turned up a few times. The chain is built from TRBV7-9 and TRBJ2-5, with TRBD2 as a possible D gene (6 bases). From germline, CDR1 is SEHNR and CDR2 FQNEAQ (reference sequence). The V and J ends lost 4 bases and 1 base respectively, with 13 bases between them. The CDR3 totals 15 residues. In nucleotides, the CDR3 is TGTGCCAGCAGCTCCCCTGGGACTCCCCAAGAGACCCAGTACTTC. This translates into CASSSPGTPQETQYF.

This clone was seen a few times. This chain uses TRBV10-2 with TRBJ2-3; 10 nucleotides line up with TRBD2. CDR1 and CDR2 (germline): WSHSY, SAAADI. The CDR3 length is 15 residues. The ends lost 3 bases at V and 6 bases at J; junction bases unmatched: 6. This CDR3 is CASSDERGGADTQYF. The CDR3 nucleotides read TGCGCCAGCAGTGATGAGCGGGGGGGCGCCGATACGCAGTATTTT.

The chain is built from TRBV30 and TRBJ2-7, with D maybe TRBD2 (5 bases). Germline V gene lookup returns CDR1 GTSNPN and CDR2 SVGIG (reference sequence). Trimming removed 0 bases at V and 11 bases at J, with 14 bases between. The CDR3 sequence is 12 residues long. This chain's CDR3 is CAWSVTPPREYF. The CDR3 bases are TGTGCCTGGAGTGTTACCCCACCGCGGGAGTACTTC.

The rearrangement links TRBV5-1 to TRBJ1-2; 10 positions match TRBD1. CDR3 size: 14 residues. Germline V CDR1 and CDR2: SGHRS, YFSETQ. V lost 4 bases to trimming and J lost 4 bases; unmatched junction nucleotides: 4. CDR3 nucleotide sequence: TGCGCCAGCAGCCTGACAGGGGGCGGCTATGGCTACACCTTC. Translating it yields CASSLTGGGYGYTF.

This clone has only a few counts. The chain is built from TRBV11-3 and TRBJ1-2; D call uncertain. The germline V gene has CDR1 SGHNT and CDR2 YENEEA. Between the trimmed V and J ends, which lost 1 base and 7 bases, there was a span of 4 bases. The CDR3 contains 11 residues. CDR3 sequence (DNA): TGTGCCAGCAGCTTAGGAGGTGGCTACACCTTC. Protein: CASSLGGGYTF.

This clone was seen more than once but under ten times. CDR3 in DNA: TGTGCCAGCAGCTTAGGCGGGGGATTCAACTATGGCTACACCTTC. As protein: CASSLGGGFNYGYTF. The rearrangement joins TRBV7-2 to TRBJ1-2, with D maybe TRBD1 (5 bases). The CDR3 is made up of 15 amino acids. CDR1 SGHTA and CDR2 FQGNSA come from the germline V gene. V was trimmed by 1 base and J by 2 bases, leaving 11 bases between them.

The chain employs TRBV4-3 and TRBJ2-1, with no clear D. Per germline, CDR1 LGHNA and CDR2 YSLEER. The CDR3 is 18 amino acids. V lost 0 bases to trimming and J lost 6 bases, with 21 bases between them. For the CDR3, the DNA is TGCGCCAGCAGCCAAGAAATCCATGGGCTCCACAGCCCCAATGAGCAGTTCTTC. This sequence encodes CASSQEIHGLHSPNEQFF.

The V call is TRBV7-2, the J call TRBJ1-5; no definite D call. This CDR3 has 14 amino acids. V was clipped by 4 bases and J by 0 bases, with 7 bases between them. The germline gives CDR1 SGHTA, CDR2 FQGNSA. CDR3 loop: CASSSPYSNQPQHF. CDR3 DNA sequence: TGTGCCAGCAGCTCTCCTTATAGCAATCAGCCCCAGCATTTT.

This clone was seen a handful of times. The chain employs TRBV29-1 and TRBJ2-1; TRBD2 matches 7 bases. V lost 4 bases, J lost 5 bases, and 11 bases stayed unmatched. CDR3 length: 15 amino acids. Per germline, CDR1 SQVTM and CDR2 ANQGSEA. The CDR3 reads CSVGLVGGMDNEQFF. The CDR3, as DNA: TGCAGCGTTGGTCTGGTGGGGGGGATGGACAATGAGCAGTTCTTC.